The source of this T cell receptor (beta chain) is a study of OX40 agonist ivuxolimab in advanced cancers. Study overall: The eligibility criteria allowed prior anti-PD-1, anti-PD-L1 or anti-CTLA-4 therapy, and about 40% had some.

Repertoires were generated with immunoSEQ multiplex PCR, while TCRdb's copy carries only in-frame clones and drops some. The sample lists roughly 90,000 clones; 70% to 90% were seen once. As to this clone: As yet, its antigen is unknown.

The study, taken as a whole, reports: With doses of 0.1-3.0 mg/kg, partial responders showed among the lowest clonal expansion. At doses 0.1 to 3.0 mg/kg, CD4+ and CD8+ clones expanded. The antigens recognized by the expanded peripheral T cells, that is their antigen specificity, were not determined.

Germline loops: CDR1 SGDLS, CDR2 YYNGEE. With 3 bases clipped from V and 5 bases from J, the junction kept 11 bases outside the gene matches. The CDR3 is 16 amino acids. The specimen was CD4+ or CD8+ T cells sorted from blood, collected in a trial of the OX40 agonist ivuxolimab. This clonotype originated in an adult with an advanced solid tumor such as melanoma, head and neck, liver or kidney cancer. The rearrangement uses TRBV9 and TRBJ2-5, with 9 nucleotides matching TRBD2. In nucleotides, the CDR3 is TGTGCCAGCAGCGCCCAGAGATTAGCGGGGGCGGAGACCCAGTACTTC. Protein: CASSAQRLAGAETQYF.